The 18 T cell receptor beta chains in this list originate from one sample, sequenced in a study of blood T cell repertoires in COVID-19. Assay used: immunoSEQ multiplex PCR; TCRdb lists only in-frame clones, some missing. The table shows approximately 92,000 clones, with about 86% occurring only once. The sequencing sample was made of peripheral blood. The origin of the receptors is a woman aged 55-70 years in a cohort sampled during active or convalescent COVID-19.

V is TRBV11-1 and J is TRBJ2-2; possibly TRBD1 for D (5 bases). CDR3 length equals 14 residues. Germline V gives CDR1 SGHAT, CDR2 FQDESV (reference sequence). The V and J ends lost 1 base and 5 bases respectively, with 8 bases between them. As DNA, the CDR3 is TGTGCCAGCAGCTTAGGGCAGGGAACCGGGGAGCTGTTTTTT. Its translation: CASSLGQGTGELFF.

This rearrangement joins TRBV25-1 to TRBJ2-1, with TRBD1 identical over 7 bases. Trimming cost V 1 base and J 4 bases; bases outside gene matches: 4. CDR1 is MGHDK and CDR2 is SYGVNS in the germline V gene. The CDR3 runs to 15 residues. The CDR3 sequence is CASSESGRGYNEQFF. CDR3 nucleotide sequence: TGTGCCAGCAGTGAATCCGGCAGGGGGTACAATGAGCAGTTCTTC.

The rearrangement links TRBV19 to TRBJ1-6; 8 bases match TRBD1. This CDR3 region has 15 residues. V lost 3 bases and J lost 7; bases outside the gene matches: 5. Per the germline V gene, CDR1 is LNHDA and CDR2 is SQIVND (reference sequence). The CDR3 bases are TGTGCCAGTAGTATCGGGACAGGATGGAATTCACCCCTCCACTTT. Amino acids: CASSIGTGWNSPLHF.

As DNA, the CDR3 is TGTGCCACCAGCGGGACTAGCGGCTCGGTGGAGCAGTACTTC. This translates into CATSGTSGSVEQYF. J is TRBJ2-7 and V is TRBV15; 11 bases match TRBD2. CDR1 and CDR2 from the germline V gene are LNHNV and YYDKDF (reference sequence). The CDR3 is 14 amino acids. V lost 5 bases and J lost 7; bases outside the gene matches: 7.

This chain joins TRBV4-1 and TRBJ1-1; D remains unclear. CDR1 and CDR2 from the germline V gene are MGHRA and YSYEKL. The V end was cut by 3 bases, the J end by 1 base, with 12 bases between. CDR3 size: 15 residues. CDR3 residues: CASSHPGPRNTEAFF. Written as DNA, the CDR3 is TGCGCCAGCAGCCACCCAGGTCCGAGGAACACTGAAGCTTTCTTT.

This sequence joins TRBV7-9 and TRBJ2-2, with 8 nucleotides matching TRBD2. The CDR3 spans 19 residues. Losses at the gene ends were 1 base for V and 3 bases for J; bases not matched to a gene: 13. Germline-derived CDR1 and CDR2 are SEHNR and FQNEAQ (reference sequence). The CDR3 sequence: CASSLGLLTGRADTGELFF. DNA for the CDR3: TGTGCCAGCAGCTTAGGGCTCCTTACCGGGAGGGCCGACACCGGGGAGCTGTTTTTT.

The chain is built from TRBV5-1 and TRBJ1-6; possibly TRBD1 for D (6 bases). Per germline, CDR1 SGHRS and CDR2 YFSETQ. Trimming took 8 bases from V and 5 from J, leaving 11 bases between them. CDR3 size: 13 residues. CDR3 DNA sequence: TGCGCCAGTACAGGGTCCGATAATTCACCCCTCCACTTT. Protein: CASTGSDNSPLHF. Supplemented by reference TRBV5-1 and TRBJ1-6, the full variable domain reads KAGVTQTPRYLIKTRGQQVTLSCSPISGHRSVSWYQQTPGQGLQFLFEYFSETQRNKGNFPGRFSGRQFSNSRSEMNVSTLELGDSALYLCASTGSDNSPLHFGNGTRLTVT.

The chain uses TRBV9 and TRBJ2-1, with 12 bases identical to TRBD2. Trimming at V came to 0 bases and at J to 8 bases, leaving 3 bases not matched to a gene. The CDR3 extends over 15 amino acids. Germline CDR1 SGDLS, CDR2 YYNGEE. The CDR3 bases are TGTGCCAGCAGCGTAGAGGGACTAGCGGGTTATGAGCAGTTCTTC. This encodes CASSVEGLAGYEQFF.

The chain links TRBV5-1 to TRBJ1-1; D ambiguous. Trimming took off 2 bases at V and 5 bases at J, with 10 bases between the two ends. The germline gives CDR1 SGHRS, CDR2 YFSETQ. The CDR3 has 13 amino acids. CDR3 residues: CASSFEGWTEAFF. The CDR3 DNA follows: TGCGCCAGCAGCTTTGAGGGATGGACTGAAGCTTTCTTT.

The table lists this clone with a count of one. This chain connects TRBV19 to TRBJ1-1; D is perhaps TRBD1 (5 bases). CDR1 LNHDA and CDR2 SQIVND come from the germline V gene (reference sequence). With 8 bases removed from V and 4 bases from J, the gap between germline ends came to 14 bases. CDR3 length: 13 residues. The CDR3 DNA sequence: TGTGCCAGTCGACAGTTATCGGGCACTGAAGCTTTCTTT. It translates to CASRQLSGTEAFF.

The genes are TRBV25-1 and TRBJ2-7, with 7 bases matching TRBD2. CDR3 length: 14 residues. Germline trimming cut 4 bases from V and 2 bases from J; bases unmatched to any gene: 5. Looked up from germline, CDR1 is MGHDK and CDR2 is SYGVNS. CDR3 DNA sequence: TGTGCCAGCAGTGGTCTAGCGGCCGCCTACGAGCAGTACTTC. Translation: CASSGLAAAYEQYF.

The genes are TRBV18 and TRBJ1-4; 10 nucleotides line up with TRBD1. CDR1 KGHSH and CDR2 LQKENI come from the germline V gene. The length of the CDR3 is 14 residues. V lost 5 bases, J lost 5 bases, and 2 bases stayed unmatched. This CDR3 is CASSEDRGNEKLFF. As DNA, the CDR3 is TGTGCCAGCTCAGAGGACAGGGGGAATGAAAAACTGTTTTTT.

This CDR3 is CASNKGGNTGELFF. The CDR3 DNA sequence: TGTGCCAGCAACAAGGGAGGGAACACCGGGGAGCTGTTTTTT. This rearrangement joins TRBV2 to TRBJ2-2, with D possibly being TRBD2 (6 bases). The germline CDR1 and CDR2 sequences are SNHLY and FYNNEI. Trimming stripped 7 bases from V and 1 base from J, with 10 bases between. The CDR3 runs to 14 residues.

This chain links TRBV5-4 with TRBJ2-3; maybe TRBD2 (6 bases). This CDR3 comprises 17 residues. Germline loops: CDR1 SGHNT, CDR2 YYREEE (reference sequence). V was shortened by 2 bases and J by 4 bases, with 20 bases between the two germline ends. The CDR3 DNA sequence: TGTGCCAGCAGCTTAAGGTCGGCGGGGACGCGAGCAGATACGCAGTATTTT. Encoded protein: CASSLRSAGTRADTQYF.

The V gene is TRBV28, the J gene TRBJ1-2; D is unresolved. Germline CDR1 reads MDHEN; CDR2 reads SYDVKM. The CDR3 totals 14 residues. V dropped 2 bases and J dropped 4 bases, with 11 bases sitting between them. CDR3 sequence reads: CASSLSNLIYGYTF. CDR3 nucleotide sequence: TGTGCCAGCAGTTTAAGTAATCTAATCTATGGCTACACCTTC.

The CDR3 loop reads CASSPVGLPNTIYF. CDR3 coding DNA: TGTGCCAGCAGCCCAGTGGGACTCCCCAACACCATATATTTT. The J gene is TRBJ1-3, the V gene TRBV3-1 (or the pseudogene TRBV3-2), with a possible D match to TRBD1 (5 bases). CDR3 length equals 14 residues. V dropped 4 bases and J dropped 7 bases, with 14 bases sitting between them. Germline CDR1 is LGHDT and CDR2 is YNNKEL (reference sequence).

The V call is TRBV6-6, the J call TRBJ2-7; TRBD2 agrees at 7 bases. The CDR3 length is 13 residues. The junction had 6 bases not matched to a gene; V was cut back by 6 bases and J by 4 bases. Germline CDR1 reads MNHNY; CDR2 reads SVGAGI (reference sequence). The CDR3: CASSPVLAYEQYF. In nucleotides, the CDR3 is TGTGCCAGCAGCCCCGTACTAGCGTACGAGCAGTACTTC.

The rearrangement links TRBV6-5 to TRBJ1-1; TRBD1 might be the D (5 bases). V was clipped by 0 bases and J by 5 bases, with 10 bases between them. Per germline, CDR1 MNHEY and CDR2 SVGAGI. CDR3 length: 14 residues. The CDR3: CASSYSGRGTEAFF. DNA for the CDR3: TGTGCCAGCAGTTACTCGGGACGGGGGACTGAAGCTTTCTTT.